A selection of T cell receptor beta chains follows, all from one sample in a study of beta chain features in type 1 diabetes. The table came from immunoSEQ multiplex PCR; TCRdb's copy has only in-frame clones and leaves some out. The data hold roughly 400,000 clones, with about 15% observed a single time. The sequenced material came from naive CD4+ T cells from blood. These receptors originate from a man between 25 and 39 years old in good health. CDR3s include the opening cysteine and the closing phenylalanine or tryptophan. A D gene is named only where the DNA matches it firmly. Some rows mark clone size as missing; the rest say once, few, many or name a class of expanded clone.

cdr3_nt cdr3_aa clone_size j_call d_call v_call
TGTGCCAGCAGCTTAGGCCTCGGACTAGCGGAAGTGCCCGAGCAGTTCTTC CASSLGLGLAEVPEQFF NA TRBJ2-1 TRBD2 TRBV11-2
TGTGCCAGCGGACGGGGGGGCGGCTACACCTTC CASGRGGGYTF NA TRBJ1-2 NA TRBV27
TGTGCCAGTAGTATAAGGGACAGGGCATCTGGCTACACCTTC CASSIRDRASGYTF few TRBJ1-2 TRBD1 TRBV19
TGTGCCAGCAGTGAATTGGCGGGAGAGGCGGAGACCCAGTACTTC CASSELAGEAETQYF few TRBJ2-5 TRBD2 TRBV25-1
TGCGCCAGCAGCTTGGACAGCAATCAGCCCCAGCATTTT CASSLDSNQPQHF NA TRBJ1-5 NA TRBV5-1
TGTGCCAGCAGCTTTAAGGCGGACACCGGGGAGCTGTTTTTT CASSFKADTGELFF once TRBJ2-2 NA TRBV7-2
TGTGCCAGCAGCGCCCAAATAGCCAAAAACATTCAGTACTTC CASSAQIAKNIQYF NA TRBJ2-4 NA TRBV6-6
TGTGCCAGCAGCCAGACTAGCGGGCCTTACAATGAGCAGTTCTTC CASSQTSGPYNEQFF NA TRBJ2-1 TRBD2 TRBV14
TGCAGCGTTGAGGGGCCGGGCCCCTACGAGCAGTACTTC CSVEGPGPYEQYF NA TRBJ2-7 NA TRBV29-1
TGTGCCAGCAGCCCCCTGGCAGTATCAGATACGCAGTATTTT CASSPLAVSDTQYF NA TRBJ2-3 NA TRBV9
TGTGCCAGCAGTGACTACACAGATACGCAGTATTTT CASSDYTDTQYF few TRBJ2-3 NA TRBV25-1
TGTGCCAGCAGCCAAGTTGGCAGCCTTTATGGCTACACCTTC CASSQVGSLYGYTF few TRBJ1-2 NA TRBV14
TGTGCCAGCAGCTTAGCGGGGACAGCAGATACGCAGTATTTT CASSLAGTADTQYF few TRBJ2-3 TRBD1 TRBV7-9
TGCGCCAGCAGCGGAAGAATCTTGTATTTT CASSGRILYF few TRBJ2-3 NA TRBV4-1
TGTGCCAGCAGCTGGGACAGGGGGAAAGATACGCAGTATTTT CASSWDRGKDTQYF NA TRBJ2-3 TRBD1 TRBV13
TGCGCCAGCAGCCAAGGACAGGGGGAGAGTGATGGCTACACCTTC CASSQGQGESDGYTF NA TRBJ1-2 TRBD1 TRBV4-3
TGTGCCAGCCTTACCAGGAGATATACCGGGGAGCTGTTTTTT CASLTRRYTGELFF few TRBJ2-2 NA TRBV7-9
TGTGCCAGCAGCTTGGTAGGGGGTATAGCCTACAATGAGCAGTTCTTC CASSLVGGIAYNEQFF few TRBJ2-1 NA TRBV5-4
TGTGCCAGCAGTGGTGGACTAGCCTTCAATGAGCAGTTCTTC CASSGGLAFNEQFF few TRBJ2-1 TRBD2 TRBV2
TGTGCCAGCAGCTTAGCGGTGGGACTGGAAGAGACCCAGTACTTC CASSLAVGLEETQYF few TRBJ2-5 NA TRBV7-2
TGTGCCAGCAGTGGGGGACCGAACACTGAAGCTTTCTTT CASSGGPNTEAFF few TRBJ1-1 NA TRBV6-4
TGTGCCAGCCGATTCGGAGGGGACAGGGAGCATTCACCCCTCCACTTT CASRFGGDREHSPLHF few TRBJ1-6 TRBD1 TRBV13
TGTGCCAGCAGCCGGCCGGGACTTGACTACGAGCAGTACTTC CASSRPGLDYEQYF few TRBJ2-7 NA TRBV13
TGCCTGGGGACAGGGGCTAACTATGGCTACACCTTC CLGTGANYGYTF few TRBJ1-2 TRBD1 TRBV7-9
TGTGCCAGCTCACCAAAAGCAACTAATGAAAAACTGTTTTTT CASSPKATNEKLFF NA TRBJ1-4 NA TRBV18
TGTGCCAGCAGCCAAGAGGGACTAGGAGCAACAAATGAGCAGTTCTTC CASSQEGLGATNEQFF few TRBJ2-1 TRBD2 TRBV4-2
TGTGCCACCCAGGGGGCTGGCACAGATACGCAGTATTTT CATQGAGTDTQYF NA TRBJ2-3 TRBD1 TRBV6-6
TGTGCCAGCAGCTTATCCTCGTTGGCTGAAGCTTTCTTT CASSLSSLAEAFF NA TRBJ1-1 NA TRBV7-3
TGTGCCTTCACCCCCCTAGCGGGAGTCAGTGAGCAGTTCTTC CAFTPLAGVSEQFF few TRBJ2-1 TRBD2 TRBV30
TGTGCCAGCAGCGTAGGGCTAGCCGGGGAGCTGTTTTTT CASSVGLAGELFF NA TRBJ2-2 NA TRBV9
TGTGCCAGCAGTCTACAGGGCCTTAGGGACACCATATATTTT CASSLQGLRDTIYF NA TRBJ1-3 NA TRBV25-1
TGTGCCATCAGTGATTTGGATACGCAGTATTTT CAISDLDTQYF few TRBJ2-3 NA TRBV10-3
TGTGCCAGCAGCACAACATCTGGGGCCAACGTCCTGACTTTC CASSTTSGANVLTF few TRBJ2-6 NA TRBV21-1
TGTGCCAGCAGTTTCCCTCGGACTAGCCAGTACTTC CASSFPRTSQYF few TRBJ2-5 TRBD2 TRBV28
TGTGCCAGCAGTTACTCGACGAACTCTGGAAACACCATATATTTT CASSYSTNSGNTIYF NA TRBJ1-3 NA TRBV6-6
TGCGCCAGCAGCCTCGGACAGTACTATGGCTACACCTTC CASSLGQYYGYTF few TRBJ1-2 NA TRBV4-1
TGTGCCTGGAGTGTAGAACCGACAGGGCCGAGCAGACTGTTTTTT CAWSVEPTGPSRLFF few TRBJ1-4 TRBD1 TRBV30
TGTGCCAGCAGTGATAATCGACTAGTCACAGATACGCAGTATTTT CASSDNRLVTDTQYF once TRBJ2-3 NA TRBV6-1
TGTGCCAGCAGCCTTCATCTGGCATCCGGGGAGCTGTTTTTT CASSLHLASGELFF few TRBJ2-2 NA TRBV14
TGTGCCAGCAGTGGTTACAATGAGCAGTTCTTC CASSGYNEQFF NA TRBJ2-1 NA TRBV2
TGTGCCAGCAGGGCCTTCGGTAACCCAAACAATGAGCAGTTCTTC CASRAFGNPNNEQFF NA TRBJ2-1 NA TRBV2
TGTGCCATCAGGGAGGACAGGGACCAAGAGACCCAGTACTTC CAIREDRDQETQYF NA TRBJ2-5 TRBD1 TRBV10-3
TGCAGCGTGGCGGGCGGGAGGTTCCCCGGGGAGCTGTTTTTT CSVAGGRFPGELFF few TRBJ2-2 TRBD2 TRBV29-1
TGTGCCAGTAGTATTATTGGCTATGGCTACACCTTC CASSIIGYGYTF few TRBJ1-2 NA TRBV19
TGTGCCAGCAGCCACAGGACTAGCGGGTTACATAACAATGAGCAGTTCTTC CASSHRTSGLHNNEQFF NA TRBJ2-1 TRBD2 TRBV7-3